This T cell receptor (beta chain) stems from a study of beta chain features in type 1 diabetes. Overall study findings and caveats: VDJ junctions in type 1 diabetes patients carried more deletions and fewer insertions.

Investigators reverse transcribed all isolated RNA, so they sequenced expressed TCRB transcripts. Some clones are missing from TCRdb's copy, which holds only in-frame ones; the method was immunoSEQ multiplex PCR. The repertoire holds about 900,000 clones, with 15% to 20% as singletons. This clone was seen a few times. Its antigen is still unknown. Trimming pared 4 bases from V and 4 bases from J, leaving 8 bases between. Germline V gene sequence: CDR1 SNHLY, CDR2 FYNNEI. This CDR3 has 13 amino acids. This sequence originates from a woman aged 18-30 years in good health. The rearrangement joins TRBV2 to TRBJ1-5; no clear D gene. The specimen was naive CD4+ T cells from blood. The CDR3 region has the DNA TGTGCCAGCAGTGCGGAGGGTAATCAGCCCCAGCATTTT. Encoded protein: CASSAEGNQPQHF. Supplemented by reference TRBV2 and TRBJ1-5, the full variable domain reads EPEVTQTPSHQVTQMGQEVILRCVPISNHLYFYWYRQILGQKVEFLVSFYNNEISEKSEIFDDQFSVERPDGSNFTLKIRSTKLEDSAMYFCASSAEGNQPQHFGDGTRLSIL.